The text below deals with one T cell receptor (beta chain). The authors' processing: Estimation of nucleated cell counts was performed using reference gene primer amplification. Some clones are missing from TCRdb's copy, which holds only in-frame ones; the method was immunoSEQ multiplex PCR. V, J and clone size reflect that table, while D and trimming were determined from the DNA. The data show around 250,000 clones, roughly 84% seen once. The CDR3 is made up of 16 amino acids. Per the germline V gene, CDR1 is SQVTM and CDR2 is ANQGSEA. V lost 3 bases, J lost 0 bases, and 9 bases stayed unmatched. The entry originates in a study of blood T cell repertoires in COVID-19.

Sequenced: peripheral blood. The receptor was derived from a woman between 40 and 55 years old who had recovered from COVID-19. The V and J genes are TRBV29-1 and TRBJ2-3; 7 bases line up with TRBD1. The CDR3 nucleotides read TGCAGCGTTGAGGACAGGCAGCGAACTAGCACAGATACGCAGTATTTT. It encodes CSVEDRQRTSTDTQYF.